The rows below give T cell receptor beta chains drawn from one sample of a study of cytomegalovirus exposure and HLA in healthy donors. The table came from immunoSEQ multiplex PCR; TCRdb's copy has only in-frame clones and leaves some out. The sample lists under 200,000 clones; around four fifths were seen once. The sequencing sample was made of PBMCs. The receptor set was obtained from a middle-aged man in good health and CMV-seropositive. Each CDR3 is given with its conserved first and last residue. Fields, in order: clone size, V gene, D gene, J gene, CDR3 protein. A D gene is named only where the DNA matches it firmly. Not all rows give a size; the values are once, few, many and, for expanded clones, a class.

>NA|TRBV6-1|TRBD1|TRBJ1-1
CASSLDRVNTEAFF
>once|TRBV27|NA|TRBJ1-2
CASSLSSGVPYTF
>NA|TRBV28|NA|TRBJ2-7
CASSFYPREQYF
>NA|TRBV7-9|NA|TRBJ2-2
CASSLEAQQSTGELFF
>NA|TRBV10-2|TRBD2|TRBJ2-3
CASALPGAGGSLSTDTQYF
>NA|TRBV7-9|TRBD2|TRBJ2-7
CAVGGGSGSYEQYF
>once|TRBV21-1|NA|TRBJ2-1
CASSKVRVEEQFF
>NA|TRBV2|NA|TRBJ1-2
CASNLLTDANYGYTF
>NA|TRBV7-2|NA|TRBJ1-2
CASSLGGLYGYTF
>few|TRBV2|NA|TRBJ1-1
CASSRWGHVTEAFF
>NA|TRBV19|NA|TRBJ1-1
CASSIAGPGTEAFF
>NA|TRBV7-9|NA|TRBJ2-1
CASSQTGQPQQMEQFF
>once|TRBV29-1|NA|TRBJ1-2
CSVGDRTLNGYTF
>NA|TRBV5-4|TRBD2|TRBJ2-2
CASSFIAGDTGELFF
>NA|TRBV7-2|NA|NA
CASSLAGGSYEQYF
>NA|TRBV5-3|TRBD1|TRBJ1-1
CARSPQGGNTEAFF
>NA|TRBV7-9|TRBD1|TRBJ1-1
CASSPGTGDAFF
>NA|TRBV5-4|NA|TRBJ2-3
CASSLDRWTQYF
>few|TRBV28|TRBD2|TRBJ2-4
CASSKLAGGAKNIQYF
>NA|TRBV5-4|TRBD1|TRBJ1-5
CASSYGVQGDQPQHF
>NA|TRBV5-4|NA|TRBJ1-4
CASSFPGANEKLFF
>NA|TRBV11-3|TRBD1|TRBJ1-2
CASSSGDRGGYTF
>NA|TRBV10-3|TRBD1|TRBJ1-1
CAISGDRGNTEAFF
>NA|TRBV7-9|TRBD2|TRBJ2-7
CASSGGPRGYEQYF
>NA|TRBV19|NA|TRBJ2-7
CASSARLSLSEQYF
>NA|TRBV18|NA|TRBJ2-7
CASSPPNGDYEQYF
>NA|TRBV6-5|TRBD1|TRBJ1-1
CASSRDRYMNTEAFF
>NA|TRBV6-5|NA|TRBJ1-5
CASSVVRGGQPQHF
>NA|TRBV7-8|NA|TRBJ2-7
CASSLGGTPSYEQYF
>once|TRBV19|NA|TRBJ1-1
CASSISQATFMNTEAFF
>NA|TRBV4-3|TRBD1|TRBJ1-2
CASSQVKGARYGYTF
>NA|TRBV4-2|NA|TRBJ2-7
CASSQGPGSSYEQYF
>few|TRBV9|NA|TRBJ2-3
CASSVVGSSTDTQYF
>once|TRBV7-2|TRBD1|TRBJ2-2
CASSLSPSEAGGKPGELFF
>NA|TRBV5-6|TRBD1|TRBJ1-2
CASSLGKQGDYGYTF
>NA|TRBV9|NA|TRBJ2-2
CASSVDPGSGELFF
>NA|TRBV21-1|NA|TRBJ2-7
CASSTQTGGAGEQYF
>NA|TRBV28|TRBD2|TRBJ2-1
CASSLLAGGREQFF
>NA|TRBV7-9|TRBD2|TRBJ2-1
CASSLDRPSGRSYNEQFF
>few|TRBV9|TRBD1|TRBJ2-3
CASSATGVRTDTQYF
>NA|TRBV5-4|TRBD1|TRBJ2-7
CASSTRQGLYEQYF
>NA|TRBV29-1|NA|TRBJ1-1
CSAEAGPTEAFF
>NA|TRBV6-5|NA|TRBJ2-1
CASSYGGLNEQFF
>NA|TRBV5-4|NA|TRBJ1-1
CASSLKGGLNTEAFF
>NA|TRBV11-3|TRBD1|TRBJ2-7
CASSVGGGTGLSYEQYF